Sequencing of this T cell receptor beta chain was carried out in a study of spatial heterogeneity in lung cancer. Findings and caveats of the study: Detection of ubiquitous tumor TCRs in blood was higher at resection than follow-up.

CDR1 DFQATT and CDR2 SNEGSKA come from the germline V gene (reference sequence). V was cut by 7 bases and J by 5 bases, with 26 bases left in between. This CDR3 comprises 16 residues. TCRdb fed the 5' RACE reads into MiXCR, producing one record per CDR3 protein. The table shows 30,000 to 40,000 distinct CDR3 sequences, with approximately 5.2% occurring only once. This clonotype was observed at least ten times. The antigen is not known. Time point: sample taken at primary tumor resection. The input material, whole RNA from tumor, nontumor lung or frozen PBMC, was sequenced unsorted. The TCR originated in a female donor with early-stage non-small cell lung cancer. The starting material was PBMCs, obtained at surgery. The V gene is TRBV20-1, the J gene TRBJ1-2; D may be TRBD1 (6 bases). The DNA of the CDR3 is TGCAGTGTCCCCGCCTCTGGGGACAACCTCATATATGGCTACACCTTC. Protein: CSVPASGDNLIYGYTF.